This passage covers 30 T cell receptor beta chains from one sample sequenced in a study of T cell responses to AZD1222 COVID-19 vaccine. Sequenced by immunoSEQ multiplex PCR; TCRdb stores in-frame clones only, minus some. The table lists under 30,000 clones, roughly nine tenths of them singletons. The sample in question was peripheral blood, obtained 28 days after the second AZD1222 dose. These receptors were collected from an adult who received the AZD1222 COVID-19 vaccine.

The rearrangement links TRBV5-1 to TRBJ1-3; D is ambiguous. The CDR3 runs 14 residues. Germline V gene sequence: CDR1 SGHRS, CDR2 YFSETQ. V gave up 0 bases and J gave up 0 bases, with 4 bases separating them. CDR3 sequence reads: CASSLDSSGNTIYF. DNA for the CDR3: TGCGCCAGCAGCTTGGACAGCTCTGGAAACACCATATATTTT.

V is TRBV3-1 (or the pseudogene TRBV3-2) and J is TRBJ1-6; D may be TRBD1 (5 bases). The V gene lost 3 bases and the J gene lost 1 base, with 13 bases spanning the gap. The CDR3 extends over 17 amino acids. CDR1 and CDR2 from the germline V gene are LGHDT and YNNKEL (reference sequence). CDR3 in DNA: TGTGCCAGCAGCCATGGGGGACCGAAGTCCTATAATTCACCCCTCCACTTT. Translation: CASSHGGPKSYNSPLHF.

The chain employs TRBV5-1 and TRBJ2-5, with 8 bases fitting TRBD2. The germline V gene encodes CDR1 SGHRS and CDR2 YFSETQ. The CDR3 sequence is 15 residues long. V lost 2 bases, J lost 1 base, and 4 bases stayed unmatched. This CDR3 reads CASSFSAGAQETQYF. In DNA form, the CDR3 reads TGCGCCAGCAGCTTTTCAGCGGGGGCCCAAGAGACCCAGTACTTC.

DNA of the CDR3: TGCGCCAGCAGTATCATTGGGACAAGCTACGAGCAGTACTTC. It yields the protein CASSIIGTSYEQYF. The gene calls are TRBV5-1 and TRBJ2-7; D may be TRBD1 (6 bases). The V gene's germline CDR1 is SGHRS and CDR2 YFSETQ. There are 14 residues in the CDR3. V dropped 5 bases and J dropped 3 bases, with 15 bases sitting between them.

By share, this clone ranks as medium-sized. This chain links TRBV2 with TRBJ1-3, with a tentative D call TRBD1 (6 bases). V shed 6 bases and J shed 3 bases, with 15 bases lying between them. The CDR3 length is 15 residues. Germline-derived CDR1 and CDR2 are SNHLY and FYNNEI. The DNA for the CDR3 is TGTGCCAGCAGCGTCGACAGGATCAGTGGAAACACCATATATTTT. Translating gives CASSVDRISGNTIYF.

The CDR3 DNA sequence: TGTGCCAGCAGGGCGGTACCGTCTGGGGCCAACGTCCTGACTTTC. Translation: CASRAVPSGANVLTF. V usage is TRBV6-5 and J usage is TRBJ2-6; no clear D gene. Trimming stripped 6 bases from V and 1 base from J, with 10 bases between. The CDR3 loop spans 15 amino acids. Germline values: CDR1 MNHEY, CDR2 SVGAGI.

The chain employs TRBV24-1 and TRBJ2-2; D is tentatively TRBD1 or TRBD2 (6 bases each). Germline V CDR1 and CDR2: KGHDR, SFDVKD. The V end lost 4 bases, the J end lost 1 base, and 18 bases lay between the germline ends. The CDR3 has 18 amino acids. CDR3 region: CATSEWGASNGNTGELFF. CDR3 bases: TGTGCCACCAGTGAATGGGGGGCTAGTAATGGGAACACCGGGGAGCTGTTTTTT.

The chain couples TRBV6-5 to TRBJ1-2, with D uncertain. Trimming pared 6 bases from V and 6 bases from J, leaving 8 bases between. The CDR3 consists of 11 residues. Looked up from germline, CDR1 is MNHEY and CDR2 is SVGAGI. CDR3 amino acids: CASRVPDGYTF. In DNA, the CDR3 is TGTGCCAGCAGGGTCCCGGATGGCTACACCTTC.

The CDR3 is CASSSGTEAFF. DNA for the CDR3: TGTGCCAGCAGTTCGGGCACTGAAGCTTTCTTT. V is TRBV28 and J is TRBJ1-1; D remains ambiguous. This CDR3 is built from 11 residues. The V end was cut by 4 bases, the J end by 4 bases, with 4 bases between. The germline gives CDR1 MDHEN, CDR2 SYDVKM.

The chain links TRBV5-1 to TRBJ1-1; D ambiguous. CDR1 and CDR2 (germline): SGHRS, YFSETQ. This CDR3 has 12 amino acids. Trimming took 4 bases from V and 8 from J, leaving 12 bases between them. The chain's CDR3 is CASSETDREAFF. The CDR3 DNA reads as TGCGCCAGCAGCGAAACAGACCGAGAAGCTTTCTTT.

This clone was seen only a few times. The chain joins TRBV28 to TRBJ2-7, with D maybe TRBD2 (5 bases). Trimming stripped 5 bases from V and 1 base from J, with 12 bases between. CDR3 length: 14 residues. CDR1 is MDHEN, CDR2 SYDVKM, per germline. CDR3 amino acids: CASSSRRGSYEQYF. CDR3 DNA sequence: TGTGCCAGCAGTAGTCGTCGGGGTTCCTACGAGCAGTACTTC. The full variable domain, completed using reference TRBV28 and TRBJ2-7, is DVKVTQSSRYLVKRTGEKVFLECVQDMDHENMFWYRQDPGLGLRLIYFSYDVKMKEKGDIPEGYSVSREKKERFSLILESASTNQTSMYLCASSSRRGSYEQYFGPGTRLTVT.

The rearrangement links TRBV2 to TRBJ1-2; 7 bases match TRBD1. Trimming at V came to 3 bases and at J to 4 bases, leaving 2 bases not matched to a gene. CDR1 is SNHLY, CDR2 FYNNEI, per germline. This CDR3 is 13 amino acids long. The CDR3: CASSDRGFYGYTF. CDR3 DNA sequence: TGTGCCAGCAGTGACAGGGGGTTCTATGGCTACACCTTC. The entire variable domain, with the rest obtained from reference TRBV2 and TRBJ1-2, is as follows: EPEVTQTPSHQVTQMGQEVILRCVPISNHLYFYWYRQILGQKVEFLVSFYNNEISEKSEIFDDQFSVERPDGSNFTLKIRSTKLEDSAMYFCASSDRGFYGYTFGSGTRLTVV.

The CDR3 spells CATTPSTEVSNEQYF. CDR3 sequence (DNA): TGTGCCACCACCCCTTCGACGGAGGTTTCGAACGAGCAGTACTTC. The chain joins TRBV15 to TRBJ2-7; D is perhaps TRBD2 (5 bases). Per the germline V gene, CDR1 is LNHNV and CDR2 is YYDKDF (reference sequence). This CDR3 is built from 15 residues. The V end lost 7 bases, the J end lost 5 bases, and 21 bases lay between the germline ends.

The V gene is TRBV2, the J gene TRBJ1-5; 8 nucleotides match TRBD1. The germline CDR1 and CDR2 sequences are SNHLY and FYNNEI. The CDR3 is 15 amino acids. With 5 bases clipped from V and 5 bases from J, the junction kept 8 bases outside the gene matches. The DNA for the CDR3 is TGTGCCAGCAGTCGCGGACAGGGACGGGATCAGCCCCAGCATTTT. Protein sequence: CASSRGQGRDQPQHF.

This rearrangement joins TRBV27 to TRBJ2-7, with unresolved D. The CDR3 covers 15 residues. V was cut by 6 bases and J by 2 bases, with 17 bases left in between. The germline V gene has CDR1 MNHEY and CDR2 SMNVEV (reference sequence). The CDR3 protein is CASRPTITITYEQYF. The CDR3 DNA follows: TGTGCCAGCAGACCCACTATAACAATAACCTACGAGCAGTACTTC.

The CDR3 loop reads CASSTRQGALGEQYF. The CDR3 coding sequence is TGCGCCAGCAGCACGAGACAGGGGGCGCTGGGTGAGCAGTACTTC. V usage is TRBV5-1 and J usage is TRBJ2-7; 10 bases match TRBD1. V shed 4 bases, J shed 7 bases, and the junction held 11 bases outside the gene matches. This CDR3 has 15 amino acids. The germline V gene encodes CDR1 SGHRS and CDR2 YFSETQ.

The chain is built from TRBV19 and TRBJ2-7; no clear D gene. V was clipped by 0 bases and J by 4 bases, with 10 bases between them. The V gene's germline CDR1 is LNHDA and CDR2 SQIVND (reference sequence). The CDR3 loop spans 14 amino acids. The CDR3 nucleotides read TGTGCCAGTAGTATAGATTTGGGTAGGTACGAGCAGTACTTC. Translation gives CASSIDLGRYEQYF.

The gene calls are TRBV7-3 and TRBJ2-7, with D uncertain. Germline CDR1 reads SGHTA; CDR2 reads FQGTGA. CDR3 length equals 14 residues. With 9 bases removed from V and 0 bases from J, the gap between germline ends came to 15 bases. The DNA of the CDR3 is TGTGCCAGTTCGCAAGGTTCAGGCTCCTACGAGCAGTACTTC. Its translation is CASSQGSGSYEQYF.

The V gene is TRBV7-2, the J gene TRBJ2-7; D perhaps matches TRBD2 (6 bases). Germline CDR1 reads SGHTA; CDR2 reads FQGNSA. CDR3 length: 15 amino acids. V was cut by 0 bases and J by 4 bases, with 13 bases left in between. In DNA form, the CDR3 reads TGTGCCAGCAGCTTAGCGACCGGGAGTTCGTACGAGCAGTACTTC. This sequence encodes CASSLATGSSYEQYF. Looking up the rest from reference TRBV7-2 and TRBJ2-7 gives the full variable domain: GAGVSQSPSNKVTEKGKDVELRCDPISGHTALYWYRQSLGQGLEFLIYFQGNSAPDKSGLPSDRFSAERTGGSVSTLTIQRTQQEDSAVYLCASSLATGSSYEQYFGPGTRLTVT.

The chain has TRBV4-2 and TRBJ2-7; 7 bases are shared with TRBD2. Germline lookup yields CDR1 LGHNA and CDR2 YNFKEQ. V lost 0 bases and J lost 1; bases outside the gene matches: 9. This CDR3 comprises 17 residues. The CDR3 DNA is TGTGCCAGCAGCCAAGATGTGATCCAGCGGGGTTCCTACGAGCAGTACTTC. Protein: CASSQDVIQRGSYEQYF.

The J gene is TRBJ2-7, the V gene TRBV9; D gene uncertain. V lost 3 bases and J 2 bases, leaving 9 bases between the germline ends. This CDR3 contains 13 residues. Germline V lookup: CDR1 SGDLS, CDR2 YYNGEE. The CDR3 protein is CASSAGSPYEQYF. The DNA of the CDR3 is TGTGCCAGCAGCGCCGGCTCCCCCTACGAGCAGTACTTC.

The genes are TRBV2 and TRBJ2-5, with D possibly TRBD2 on 5 matching bases. V gave up 4 bases and J gave up 7 bases, with 13 bases separating them. Germline V lookup: CDR1 SNHLY, CDR2 FYNNEI. The length of the CDR3 is 13 residues. The CDR3 coding sequence is TGTGCCAGCAGTGTGCGCCTCGAGGGGACCCAGTACTTC. It codes for CASSVRLEGTQYF. Drawing the rest from reference TRBV2 and TRBJ2-5, the complete variable domain is EPEVTQTPSHQVTQMGQEVILRCVPISNHLYFYWYRQILGQKVEFLVSFYNNEISEKSEIFDDQFSVERPDGSNFTLKIRSTKLEDSAMYFCASSVRLEGTQYFGPGTRLLVL.

This chain links TRBV7-9 with TRBJ2-7; either TRBD1 or TRBD2 may supply D (6 bases each). The CDR3 spans 15 residues. The ends were cut back, 2 bases at V and 0 bases at J, with 11 bases in the middle. CDR1 is SEHNR, CDR2 FQNEAQ, per germline (reference sequence). CDR3 coding DNA: TGTGCCAGCAGCTTACTGGGGGGCCTCTCCTACGAGCAGTACTTC. It yields the protein CASSLLGGLSYEQYF.

The chain combines TRBV18 with TRBJ1-5; perhaps TRBD1 as D (5 bases). The CDR3 covers 16 residues. The germline V gene encodes CDR1 KGHSH and CDR2 LQKENI. Trimming left V 3 bases short and J 0 bases short, with 12 bases between. CDR3 nucleotides: TGTGCCAGCTCACCTACCGGGGGATTTAGCAATCAGCCCCAGCATTTT. Protein product: CASSPTGGFSNQPQHF.

The chain couples TRBV24-1 to TRBJ1-5; TRBD1 matches 7 bases. J was trimmed by 6 bases and V by 2 bases; bases with no gene match: 6. This CDR3 region has 15 residues. Germline CDR1 is KGHDR and CDR2 is SFDVKD. In DNA form, the CDR3 reads TGTGCCACCAGTGATTCGACGACAGGGATTCAGCCCCAGCATTTT. It yields the protein CATSDSTTGIQPQHF.

The V call is TRBV18, the J call TRBJ2-7; tentative D call: TRBD1 (6 bases). The V gene's germline CDR1 is KGHSH and CDR2 LQKENI. The CDR3 covers 15 residues. With 1 base removed from V and 0 bases from J, the gap between germline ends came to 10 bases. This chain's CDR3 is CASSPQGVSSYEQYF. CDR3 in DNA: TGTGCCAGCTCACCACAGGGGGTTAGCTCCTACGAGCAGTACTTC.

The chain joins TRBV5-1 to TRBJ2-7, with D perhaps TRBD2 (5 bases). Germline assignment: CDR1 SGHRS and CDR2 YFSETQ. The germline V and J ends were trimmed by 3 bases and 5 bases, with 15 bases remaining between them. The CDR3 totals 14 residues. The chain's CDR3 is CASSSGIRAHEQYF. CDR3 DNA sequence: TGCGCCAGCAGCTCCGGGATCCGAGCACACGAGCAGTACTTC.

The chain joins TRBV14 to TRBJ2-7, with a weak D call TRBD1 (6 bases). Trimming removed 4 bases at V and 5 bases at J, with 15 bases between. Germline CDR1 is SGHDN and CDR2 is FVKESK. The CDR3 is made up of 14 amino acids. CDR3 in amino acids: CASSPFQGFHEQYF. CDR3 nucleotide sequence: TGTGCCAGCAGCCCCTTTCAGGGGTTCCACGAGCAGTACTTC. Drawing the rest from reference TRBV14 and TRBJ2-7, the complete variable domain is EAGVTQFPSHSVIEKGQTVTLRCDPISGHDNLYWYRRVMGKEIKFLLHFVKESKQDESGMPNNRFLAERTGGTYSTLKVQPAELEDSGVYFCASSPFQGFHEQYFGPGTRLTVT.

This clone has a single count. Different DNA sequences within this sample yield the same CDR3. The chain joins TRBV5-6 to TRBJ2-3; D may correspond to TRBD1 or TRBD2 (5 bases each). Germline CDR1 is SGHDT and CDR2 is YYEEEE. V gave up 2 bases and J gave up 1 base, with 8 bases separating them. The length of the CDR3 is 14 residues. In DNA, the CDR3 is TGTGCCAGCAGCTTTTTGGGACGCACAGATACGCAGTATTTT. This translates into CASSFLGRTDTQYF.

This rearrangement joins TRBV9 to TRBJ1-2; D may be TRBD1 (5 bases). The CDR3 loop spans 15 amino acids. V was pared by 0 bases and J by 2 bases, with 11 bases between. CDR1 SGDLS and CDR2 YYNGEE come from the germline V gene. In DNA, the CDR3 is TGTGCCAGCAGCGTAGAGGGACTTCCGAACTATGGCTACACCTTC. It codes for CASSVEGLPNYGYTF.